This TCR beta chain was sequenced in a study of blood T cell repertoires in COVID-19. Overall study context: Acute and convalescent COVID-19 samples came from the United States, Italy and Spain. Sample material is recorded as cDNA or gDNA derived from T cells, B-cell-depleted T cells, or PBMCs.

How the authors handled the data: How many nucleated cells were present was estimated from reference gene primer amplification. Only in-frame clones appear in the TCRdb table, and some are missing; sequencing was by immunoSEQ multiplex PCR. For V, J and clone size, that table is used; D and trimming come from the DNA. Of 200,000 or so clones listed, roughly 82% are singletons. With 1 base clipped from V and 7 bases from J, the junction kept 5 bases outside the gene matches. The CDR3 has 14 residues. The germline CDR1 and CDR2 sequences are SGHTA and FQGTGA. The source of this sequence is a woman aged 30 to 39 with acute or convalescent COVID-19. Material for sequencing was peripheral blood. The chain employs TRBV7-3 and TRBJ1-2; 8 positions match TRBD1. As DNA, the CDR3 is TGTGCCAGCAGCTTAAGCGGGACAGGATTTGGCTACACCTTC. It encodes CASSLSGTGFGYTF. The full variable domain, in which reference TRBV7-3 and TRBJ1-2 provide the parts outside the CDR3, is GAGVSQTPSNKVTEKGKYVELRCDPISGHTALYWYRQSLGQGPEFLIYFQGTGAADDSGLPNDRFFAVRPEGSVSTLKIQRTERGDSAVYLCASSLSGTGFGYTFGSGTRLTVV.